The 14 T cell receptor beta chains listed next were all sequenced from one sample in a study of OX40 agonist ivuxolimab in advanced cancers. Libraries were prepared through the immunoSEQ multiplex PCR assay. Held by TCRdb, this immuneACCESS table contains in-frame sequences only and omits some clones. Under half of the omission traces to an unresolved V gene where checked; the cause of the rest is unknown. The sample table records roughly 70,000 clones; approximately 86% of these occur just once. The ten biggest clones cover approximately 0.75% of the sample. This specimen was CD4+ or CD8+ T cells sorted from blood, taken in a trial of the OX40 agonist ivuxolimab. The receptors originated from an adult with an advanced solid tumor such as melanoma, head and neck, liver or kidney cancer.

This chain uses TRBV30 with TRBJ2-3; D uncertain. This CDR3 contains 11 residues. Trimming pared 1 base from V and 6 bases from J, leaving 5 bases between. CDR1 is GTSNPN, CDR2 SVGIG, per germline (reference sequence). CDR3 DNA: TGTGCCTGGAGTGCCTTGGATACGCAGTATTTT. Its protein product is CAWSALDTQYF.

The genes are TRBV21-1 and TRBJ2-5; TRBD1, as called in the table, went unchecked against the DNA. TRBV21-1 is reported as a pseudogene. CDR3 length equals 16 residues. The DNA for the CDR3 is TGTGCCAGCAGCAAAGTGGTCAGGGGGATCCAAGAGACCCAGTACTTC. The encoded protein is CASSKVVRGIQETQYF.

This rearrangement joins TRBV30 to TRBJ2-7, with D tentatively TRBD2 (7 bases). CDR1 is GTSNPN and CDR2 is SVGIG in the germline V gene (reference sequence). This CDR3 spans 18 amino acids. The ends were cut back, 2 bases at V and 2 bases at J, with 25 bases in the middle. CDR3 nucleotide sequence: TGTGCCTGGAGTAATTCTCGACGGGGGCGGGAGTTGGCCTACGAGCAGTACTTC. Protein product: CAWSNSRRGRELAYEQYF. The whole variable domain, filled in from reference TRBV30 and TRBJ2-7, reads SQTIHQWPATLVQPVGSPLSLECTVEGTSNPNLYWYRQAAGRGLQLLFYSVGIGQISSEVPQNLSASRPQDRQFILSSKKLLLSDSGFYLCAWSNSRRGRELAYEQYFGPGTRLTVT.

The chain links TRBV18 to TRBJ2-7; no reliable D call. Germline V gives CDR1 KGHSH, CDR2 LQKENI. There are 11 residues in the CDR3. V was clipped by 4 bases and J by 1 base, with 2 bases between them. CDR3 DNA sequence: TGTGCCAGCTCACGGTCCTACGAGCAGTACTTC. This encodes CASSRSYEQYF.

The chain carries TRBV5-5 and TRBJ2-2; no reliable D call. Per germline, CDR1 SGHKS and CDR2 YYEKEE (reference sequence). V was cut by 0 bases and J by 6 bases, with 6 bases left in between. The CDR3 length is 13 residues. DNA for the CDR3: TGTGCCAGCAGCTTGGTGGTGGCCGGGGAGCTGTTTTTT. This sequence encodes CASSLVVAGELFF.

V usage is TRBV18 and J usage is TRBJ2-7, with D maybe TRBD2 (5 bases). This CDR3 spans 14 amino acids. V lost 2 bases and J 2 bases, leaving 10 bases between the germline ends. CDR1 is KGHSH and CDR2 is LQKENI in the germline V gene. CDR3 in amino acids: CASSPGAGPYEQYF. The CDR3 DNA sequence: TGTGCCAGCTCACCAGGCGCGGGCCCCTACGAGCAGTACTTC.

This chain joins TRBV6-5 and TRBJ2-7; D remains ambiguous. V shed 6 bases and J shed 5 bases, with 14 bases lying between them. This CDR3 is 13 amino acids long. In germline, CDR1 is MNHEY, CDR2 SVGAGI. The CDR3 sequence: CASSYRPDHEQYF. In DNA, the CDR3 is TGTGCCAGCAGCTACCGACCCGACCACGAGCAGTACTTC.

The CDR3 sequence: CASSVGGASNTDTQYF. In DNA, the CDR3 is TGTGCCAGCAGCGTCGGAGGGGCCTCGAACACAGATACGCAGTATTTT. V usage is TRBV9 and J usage is TRBJ2-3; possibly TRBD2 for D (6 bases). There are 16 residues in the CDR3. V lost 2 bases and J lost 2, with 15 bases in between. Looked up from germline, CDR1 is SGDLS and CDR2 is YYNGEE.

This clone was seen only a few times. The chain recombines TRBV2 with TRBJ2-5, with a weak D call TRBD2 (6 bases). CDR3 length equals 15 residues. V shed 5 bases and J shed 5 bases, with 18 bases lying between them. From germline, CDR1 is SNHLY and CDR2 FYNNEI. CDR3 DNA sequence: TGTGCCAGCAGTCCCCGCCGCGGTGGGGGGGAGACCCAGTACTTC. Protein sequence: CASSPRRGGGETQYF.

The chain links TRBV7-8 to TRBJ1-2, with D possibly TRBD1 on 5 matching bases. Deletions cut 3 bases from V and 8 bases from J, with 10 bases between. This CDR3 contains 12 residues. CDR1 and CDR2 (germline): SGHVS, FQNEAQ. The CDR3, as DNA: TGTGCCAGCAGCTTTCAGGGTTACGGCTACACCTTC. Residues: CASSFQGYGYTF.

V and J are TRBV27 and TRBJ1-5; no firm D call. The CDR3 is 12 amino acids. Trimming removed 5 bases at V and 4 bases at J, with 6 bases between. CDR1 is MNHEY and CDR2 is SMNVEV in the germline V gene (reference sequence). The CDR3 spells CASSPLNQPQHF. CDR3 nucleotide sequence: TGTGCCAGCAGTCCCTTGAATCAGCCCCAGCATTTT.

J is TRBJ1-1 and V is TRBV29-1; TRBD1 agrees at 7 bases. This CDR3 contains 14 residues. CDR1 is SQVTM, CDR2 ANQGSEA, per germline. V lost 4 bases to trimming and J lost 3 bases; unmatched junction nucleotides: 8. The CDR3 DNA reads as TGCAGCGTTGCCCAGGGGGGGAGGTACACTGAAGCTTTCTTT. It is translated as CSVAQGGRYTEAFF.

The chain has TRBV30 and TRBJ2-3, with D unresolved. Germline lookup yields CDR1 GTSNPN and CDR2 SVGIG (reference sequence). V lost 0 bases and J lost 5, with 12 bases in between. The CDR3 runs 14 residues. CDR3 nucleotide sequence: TGTGCCTGGAGTGTCACGGCGGTGGTAGATACGCAGTATTTT. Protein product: CAWSVTAVVDTQYF.

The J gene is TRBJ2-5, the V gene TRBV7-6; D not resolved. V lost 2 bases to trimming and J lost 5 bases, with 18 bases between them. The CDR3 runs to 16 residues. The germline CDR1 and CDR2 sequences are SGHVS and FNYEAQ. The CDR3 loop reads CASSLSWASGLETQYF. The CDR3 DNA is TGTGCCAGCAGCTTATCGTGGGCAAGTGGCTTGGAGACCCAGTACTTC.